These T cell receptor beta chains were read from a single sample in a study of Ad26.COV2.S vaccination and SARS-CoV-2 variants. The table came from immunoSEQ multiplex PCR; TCRdb's copy has only in-frame clones and leaves some out. The sample includes 300,000 to 450,000 clones, roughly nine tenths seen only once; the top ten take under 4%. The sequencing used peripheral blood, collected after recovery from COVID-19. Source of these receptors: a human donor who had recovered from COVID-19. Both conserved end residues are part of each CDR3. Fields, in order: D gene, J gene, clone size, V gene, CDR3 length, CDR3 protein, CDR3 DNA. The D gene is left open where the match is weak. Only some rows state a clone size, as once, few, many or a class for expanded clones.

NA,TRBJ1-6,NA,TRBV5-4,15,CASSLMGPGNSPLHF,TGTGCCAGCAGCTTGATGGGCCCAGGAAATTCACCCCTCCACTTT
NA,TRBJ2-5,NA,TRBV29-1,12,CSVARGQETQYF,TGCAGCGTTGCAAGGGGTCAAGAGACCCAGTACTTC
TRBD1,TRBJ1-5,NA,TRBV5-6,15,CASSGVDRGGQPQHF,TGTGCCAGCAGCGGAGTGGACAGGGGAGGGCAGCCCCAGCATTTT
NA,TRBJ1-2,once,TRBV12-3/TRBV12-4,12,CASSLTGVGYTF,TGTGCCAGCAGTTTAACGGGGGTTGGCTACACCTTC
TRBD1,TRBJ1-4,NA,TRBV4-1,16,CASSQGLGTGGEKLFF,TGCGCCAGCAGCCAAGGATTAGGGACAGGGGGGGAAAAACTGTTTTTT
NA,TRBJ1-5,NA,TRBV4-1,15,CASSQDGAAPGPQHF,TGCGCCAGCAGCCAAGATGGGGCGGCCCCAGGGCCCCAGCATTTT
TRBD2,TRBJ2-1,few,TRBV4-1,17,CASSTSSAGGPPGEQFF,TGCGCCAGCAGCACATCCTCAGCGGGGGGCCCGCCGGGAGAGCAGTTCTTC
TRBD2,TRBJ2-2,NA,TRBV6-6,14,CASRTSEPTGELFF,TGTGCCAGCAGGACTAGCGAACCCACCGGGGAGCTGTTTTTT
TRBD1,TRBJ1-4,NA,TRBV7-2,16,CASSPKTGGLNEKLFF,TGTGCCAGCAGCCCAAAAACAGGGGGCCTAAATGAAAAACTGTTTTTT
NA,TRBJ1-2,NA,TRBV5-4,13,CASSSGINYGYTF,TGTGCCAGCAGCTCGGGGATCAACTATGGCTACACCTTC
NA,TRBJ1-5,NA,TRBV5-1,15,CASSLAGRANQPQHF,TGCGCCAGCAGCTTGGCCGGGAGAGCCAATCAGCCCCAGCATTTT
NA,TRBJ1-2,NA,TRBV11-1,13,CASSPRVPGGYTF,TGTGCCAGCAGCCCCCGAGTCCCTGGGGGCTACACCTTC
NA,TRBJ2-7,once,TRBV5-8,14,CASSLLGASGEQYF,TGTGCCAGCAGCTTGCTGGGGGCCTCAGGGGAGCAGTACTTC
NA,TRBJ2-1,NA,TRBV13,12,CASSATPNEQFF,TGTGCCAGCAGCGCCACCCCGAATGAGCAGTTCTTC
NA,TRBJ1-1,NA,TRBV2,16,CASSIKKGRQNTEAFF,TGTGCCAGCAGCATAAAAAAGGGCCGGCAGAACACTGAAGCTTTCTTT
TRBD2,TRBJ2-4,NA,TRBV10-3,15,CAISGGELAKNIQYF,TGTGCCATCAGCGGGGGGGAACTAGCCAAAAACATTCAGTACTTC
NA,TRBJ2-3,NA,TRBV11-2,19,CASSLISGALTKWTDTQYF,TGTGCCAGCAGCTTAATTTCGGGGGCCCTAACAAAATGGACAGATACGCAGTATTTT
NA,TRBJ1-1,NA,TRBV11-2,14,CASSLGRTDSEAFF,TGTGCCAGCAGCTTAGGGAGGACGGATTCTGAAGCTTTCTTT
TRBD1,TRBJ2-7,once,TRBV10-3,13,CAIRDRLTYEQYF,TGTGCCATCCGGGACAGACTCACCTACGAGCAGTACTTC
NA,TRBJ1-2,NA,TRBV12-3/TRBV12-4,13,CASKAGGYYGYTF,TGTGCCAGCAAAGCTGGGGGATACTATGGCTACACCTTC
NA,TRBJ1-1,NA,TRBV15,14,CATSRDLGPGEAFF,TGTGCCACCAGCAGAGATTTGGGGCCCGGTGAAGCTTTCTTT
TRBD2,TRBJ2-1,once,TRBV4-3,18,CASSQARGLAKGYNEQFF,TGCGCCAGCAGCCAAGCCCGGGGACTAGCGAAAGGTTACAATGAGCAGTTCTTC
TRBD1,TRBJ2-7,NA,TRBV27,14,CASRQTTGAYEQYF,TGTGCCAGCAGACAGACCACAGGGGCCTACGAGCAGTACTTC
NA,TRBJ2-7,few,TRBV7-6,15,CASSPRRGLSYEQYF,TGTGCCAGCAGCCCTCGCAGGGGCCTCTCCTACGAGCAGTACTTC
TRBD2,TRBJ2-5,NA,TRBV3-1/TRBV3-2,15,CASSPGSGGRETQYF,TGTGCCAGCAGCCCCGGATCGGGGGGGCGGGAGACCCAGTACTTC
TRBD2,TRBJ2-1,NA,TRBV7-9,15,CASSPRTSGYNEQFF,TGTGCCAGCAGCCCCAGGACTAGCGGGTACAATGAGCAGTTCTTC
NA,TRBJ1-2,many,TRBV19,14,CASTGYQENYGYTF,TGTGCCAGTACCGGCTACCAAGAGAACTATGGCTACACCTTC
NA,TRBJ2-5,NA,TRBV19,16,CASSIDAAGSQETQYF,TGTGCCAGTAGTATAGATGCGGCAGGGAGCCAAGAGACCCAGTACTTC
TRBD2,TRBJ2-2,NA,TRBV6-1,16,CASSERPGGSTGELFF,TGTGCCAGCAGTGAAAGGCCGGGCGGGAGCACCGGGGAGCTGTTTTTT
NA,TRBJ2-7,NA,TRBV2,13,CASKRESSYEQYF,TGTGCCAGCAAAAGGGAGAGCTCCTACGAGCAGTACTTC
TRBD2,TRBJ2-3,NA,TRBV6-4,17,CASSDSSGGGHTDTQYF,TGTGCCAGCAGTGACTCGAGCGGGGGCGGCCACACAGATACGCAGTATTTT
TRBD2,TRBJ2-5,NA,TRBV27,14,CASREAGAEETQYF,TGTGCCAGCCGAGAAGCGGGGGCTGAAGAGACCCAGTACTTC
NA,TRBJ1-2,NA,TRBV25-1,13,CASSPLDENGYTF,TGTGCCAGCAGCCCGCTCGATGAGAATGGCTACACCTTC
NA,TRBJ2-7,few,TRBV5-1,15,CASSLAQGSPYEQYF,TGCGCCAGCAGCTTGGCGCAGGGGTCCCCCTACGAGCAGTACTTC
NA,TRBJ1-4,NA,TRBV29-1,13,CSVAGVGNEKLFF,TGCAGCGTTGCGGGGGTTGGTAATGAAAAACTGTTTTTT
NA,TRBJ1-4,NA,TRBV9,15,CASSVGRETNEKLFF,TGTGCCAGCAGCGTAGGGAGAGAAACTAATGAAAAACTGTTTTTT
NA,TRBJ1-1,once,TRBV19,15,CASSTRTASFPEAFF,TGTGCCAGTAGTACGCGGACAGCCAGCTTTCCTGAAGCTTTCTTT